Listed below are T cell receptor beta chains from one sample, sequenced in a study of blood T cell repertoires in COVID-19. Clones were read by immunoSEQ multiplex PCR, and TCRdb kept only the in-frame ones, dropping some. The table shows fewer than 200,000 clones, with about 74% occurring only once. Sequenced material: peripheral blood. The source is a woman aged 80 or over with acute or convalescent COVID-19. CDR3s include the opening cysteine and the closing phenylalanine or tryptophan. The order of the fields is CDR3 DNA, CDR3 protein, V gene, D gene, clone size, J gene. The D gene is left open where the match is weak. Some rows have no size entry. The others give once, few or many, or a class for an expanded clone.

cdr3_nt: TGCGCCAGCAGCTCGGGACTAGCGGGAGGAATTCAAGAGACCCAGTACTTC
cdr3_aa: CASSSGLAGGIQETQYF
v_call: TRBV5-1
d_call: TRBD2
clone_size: -
j_call: TRBJ2-5

cdr3_nt: TGTGCCAGCAGCTTCCTAGCGGGAGGGCCTTACGAGCAGTACTTC
cdr3_aa: CASSFLAGGPYEQYF
v_call: TRBV13
d_call: TRBD2
clone_size: few
j_call: TRBJ2-7

cdr3_nt: TGTGCCAGCAGCGCCCCTAGCGGGAGGACGCAGTACTTC
cdr3_aa: CASSAPSGRTQYF
v_call: TRBV11-2
d_call: TRBD2
clone_size: few
j_call: TRBJ2-7

cdr3_nt: TGCGCCAGCCGGGCGGCAGGGGCGTTGGGAGAGCAGTACTTC
cdr3_aa: CASRAAGALGEQYF
v_call: TRBV5-1
d_call: -
clone_size: -
j_call: TRBJ2-7

cdr3_nt: TGTGCCAGTACAAGGACGCCGGGGGACATTCAGTACTTC
cdr3_aa: CASTRTPGDIQYF
v_call: TRBV19
d_call: -
clone_size: -
j_call: TRBJ2-4

cdr3_nt: TGTGCCAGCCCTGGAACCGCCGACAGGGGGCCCACTGAAGCTTTCTTT
cdr3_aa: CASPGTADRGPTEAFF
v_call: TRBV28
d_call: TRBD1
clone_size: once
j_call: TRBJ1-1

cdr3_nt: TGCGCCAGCAGTGAGGCAGGGGGCACTGAAGCTTTCTTT
cdr3_aa: CASSEAGGTEAFF
v_call: TRBV10-2
d_call: TRBD1
clone_size: -
j_call: TRBJ1-1

cdr3_nt: TGCGCCAGCAGTGAGTCCCGGGACAGGGAAGCTGAAGCTTTCTTT
cdr3_aa: CASSESRDREAEAFF
v_call: TRBV10-1
d_call: TRBD1
clone_size: -
j_call: TRBJ1-1

cdr3_nt: TGCGCCAGCAGCGTCGACAGGGGGACGGGAGAGACCCAGTACTTC
cdr3_aa: CASSVDRGTGETQYF
v_call: TRBV5-1
d_call: TRBD1
clone_size: -
j_call: TRBJ2-5

cdr3_nt: TGTGCCAGCTCACCTCAGGGTGATAATTCACCCCTCCACTTT
cdr3_aa: CASSPQGDNSPLHF
v_call: TRBV18
d_call: -
clone_size: once
j_call: TRBJ1-6

cdr3_nt: TGCGCCAGCAGCGGGGGACTAGGGGCCTACGAGCAGTACTTC
cdr3_aa: CASSGGLGAYEQYF
v_call: TRBV5-1
d_call: TRBD2
clone_size: few
j_call: TRBJ2-7

cdr3_nt: TGTGCCAGCAGCCCGCACACAGGTGAGCAGTTCTTC
cdr3_aa: CASSPHTGEQFF
v_call: TRBV4-2
d_call: -
clone_size: -
j_call: TRBJ2-1

cdr3_nt: TGTGCCAGCAGCTCGCTGCCACCGGTCACTGAAGCTTTCTTT
cdr3_aa: CASSSLPPVTEAFF
v_call: TRBV5-8
d_call: -
clone_size: -
j_call: TRBJ1-1

cdr3_nt: TGTGCCAGCAGCGTAGGAGTAGCCAGCACCAGTGGAAACACCATATATTTT
cdr3_aa: CASSVGVASTSGNTIYF
v_call: TRBV9
d_call: -
clone_size: few
j_call: TRBJ1-3

cdr3_nt: TGTGCCAGCAGCCAGTCTGCTTGGGGAGGAGCTGAGGATACGCAGTATTTT
cdr3_aa: CASSQSAWGGAEDTQYF
v_call: TRBV4-2
d_call: -
clone_size: -
j_call: TRBJ2-3

cdr3_nt: TGTGCCAGCAGCCCACAACAGGGCCCAGATACGCAGTATTTT
cdr3_aa: CASSPQQGPDTQYF
v_call: TRBV7-2
d_call: -
clone_size: -
j_call: TRBJ2-3

cdr3_nt: TGTGCCAGCAGCGTACAGGGACCGCCAGGGGATGAGCAGTTCTTC
cdr3_aa: CASSVQGPPGDEQFF
v_call: TRBV9
d_call: -
clone_size: few
j_call: TRBJ2-1

cdr3_nt: TGTGCCAGCAGTTTTCGGGGACAACCCAATTCCTACAATGAGCAGTTCTTC
cdr3_aa: CASSFRGQPNSYNEQFF
v_call: TRBV27
d_call: -
clone_size: -
j_call: TRBJ2-1

cdr3_nt: TGTGCCAGCAGCCACCTTTGGGGGGGACCCCCTCAGGCAGAGACCCAGTACTTC
cdr3_aa: CASSHLWGGPPQAETQYF
v_call: TRBV3-1/TRBV3-2
d_call: TRBD2
clone_size: -
j_call: TRBJ2-5

cdr3_nt: TGTGCCAGCAGCCCCAGGGACTATAATTCACCCCTCCACTTT
cdr3_aa: CASSPRDYNSPLHF
v_call: TRBV7-2
d_call: -
clone_size: -
j_call: TRBJ1-6

cdr3_nt: TGTGCCAGCAGCTGGACTAGCGGGAGGGCCGGGGAGCTGTTTTTT
cdr3_aa: CASSWTSGRAGELFF
v_call: TRBV7-2
d_call: TRBD2
clone_size: -
j_call: TRBJ2-2

cdr3_nt: TGTGCCAGCAGTTGGTCCCTAAATCAGCCCCAGCATTTT
cdr3_aa: CASSWSLNQPQHF
v_call: TRBV27
d_call: -
clone_size: large
j_call: TRBJ1-5

cdr3_nt: TGTGCCAGCAGATACAGTCCCGAGGGCGAGCAGTACTTC
cdr3_aa: CASRYSPEGEQYF
v_call: TRBV6-5
d_call: -
clone_size: -
j_call: TRBJ2-7

cdr3_nt: TGTGCCAGTAGTGGGATTGGAAGGGACAAGGGGTCCTACGAGCAGTACTTC
cdr3_aa: CASSGIGRDKGSYEQYF
v_call: TRBV19
d_call: -
clone_size: -
j_call: TRBJ2-7

cdr3_nt: TGTGCCAGCAGTTCAGGACAGCTGAGGGGCTACACCTTC
cdr3_aa: CASSSGQLRGYTF
v_call: TRBV6-5
d_call: -
clone_size: -
j_call: TRBJ1-2

cdr3_nt: TGTGCCAGCAGCGCTACGGACAGGGGGCTACGCGGCTACACCTTC
cdr3_aa: CASSATDRGLRGYTF
v_call: TRBV2
d_call: TRBD1
clone_size: -
j_call: TRBJ1-2

cdr3_nt: TGCGCCAGCAGTGCTTCGACTAGCGGGGTTTGGTTCTTC
cdr3_aa: CASSASTSGVWFF
v_call: TRBV10-1
d_call: TRBD2
clone_size: -
j_call: TRBJ2-1

cdr3_nt: TGCGCCAGCAGCCCATGGGGGGGGTCTAATGAAAAACTGTTTTTT
cdr3_aa: CASSPWGGSNEKLFF
v_call: TRBV4-3
d_call: -
clone_size: -
j_call: TRBJ1-4